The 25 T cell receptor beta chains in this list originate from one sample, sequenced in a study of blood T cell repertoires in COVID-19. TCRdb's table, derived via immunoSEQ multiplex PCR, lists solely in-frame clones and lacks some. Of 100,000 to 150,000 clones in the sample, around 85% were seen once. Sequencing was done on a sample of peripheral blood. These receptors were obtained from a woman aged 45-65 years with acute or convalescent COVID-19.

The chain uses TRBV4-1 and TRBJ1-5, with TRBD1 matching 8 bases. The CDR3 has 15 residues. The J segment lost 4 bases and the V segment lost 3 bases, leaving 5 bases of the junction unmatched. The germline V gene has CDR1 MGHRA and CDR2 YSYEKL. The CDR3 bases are TGCGCCAGCAGCCACCCGGACAGGGCTAATCAGCCCCAGCATTTT. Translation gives CASSHPDRANQPQHF.

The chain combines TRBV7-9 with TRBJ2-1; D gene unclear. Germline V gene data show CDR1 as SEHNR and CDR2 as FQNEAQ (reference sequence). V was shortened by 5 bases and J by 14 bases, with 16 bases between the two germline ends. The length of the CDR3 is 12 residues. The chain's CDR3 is CASSRPAPSEFF. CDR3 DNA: TGTGCCAGCAGCCGACCAGCGCCAAGCGAGTTCTTC.

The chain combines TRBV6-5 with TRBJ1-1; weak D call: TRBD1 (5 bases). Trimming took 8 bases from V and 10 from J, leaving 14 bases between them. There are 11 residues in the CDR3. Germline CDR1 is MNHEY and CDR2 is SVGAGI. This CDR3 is CASCEVGLAFF. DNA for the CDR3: TGTGCCAGCTGCGAGGTGGGGCTAGCTTTCTTT.

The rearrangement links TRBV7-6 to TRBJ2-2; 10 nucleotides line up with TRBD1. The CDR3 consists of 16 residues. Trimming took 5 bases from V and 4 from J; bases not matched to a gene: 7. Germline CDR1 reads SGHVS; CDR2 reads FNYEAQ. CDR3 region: CASSPGGTGATGELFF. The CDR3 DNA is TGTGCCAGCAGCCCTGGCGGGACAGGGGCCACCGGGGAGCTGTTTTTT.

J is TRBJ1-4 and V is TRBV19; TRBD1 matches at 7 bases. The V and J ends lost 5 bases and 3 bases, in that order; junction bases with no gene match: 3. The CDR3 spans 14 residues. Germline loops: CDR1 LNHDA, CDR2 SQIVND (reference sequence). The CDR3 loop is CASSFGTANEKLFF. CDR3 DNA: TGTGCCAGTAGTTTCGGGACAGCTAATGAAAAACTGTTTTTT. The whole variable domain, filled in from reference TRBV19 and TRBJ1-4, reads DGGITQSPKYLFRKEGQNVTLSCEQNLNHDAMYWYRQDPGQGLRLIYYSQIVNDFQKGDIAEGYSVSREKKESFPLTVTSAQKNPTAFYLCASSFGTANEKLFFGSGTQLSVL.

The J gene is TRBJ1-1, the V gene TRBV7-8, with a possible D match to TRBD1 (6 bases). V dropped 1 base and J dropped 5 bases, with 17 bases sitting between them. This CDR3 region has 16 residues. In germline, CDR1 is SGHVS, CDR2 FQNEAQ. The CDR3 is CASSLGYRELGTEAFF. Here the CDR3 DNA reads TGTGCCAGCAGCTTAGGCTACAGGGAGCTTGGGACTGAAGCTTTCTTT.

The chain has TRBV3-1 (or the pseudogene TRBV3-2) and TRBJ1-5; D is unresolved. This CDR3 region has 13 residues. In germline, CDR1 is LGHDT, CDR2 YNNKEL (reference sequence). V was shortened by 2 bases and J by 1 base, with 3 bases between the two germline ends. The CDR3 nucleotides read TGTGCCAGCAGCCAAACAAGCAATCAGCCCCAGCATTTT. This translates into CASSQTSNQPQHF.

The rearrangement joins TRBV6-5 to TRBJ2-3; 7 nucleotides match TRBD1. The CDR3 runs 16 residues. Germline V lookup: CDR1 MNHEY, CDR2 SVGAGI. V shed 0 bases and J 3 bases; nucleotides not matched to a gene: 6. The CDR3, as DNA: TGTGCCAGCAGTTACTCGATTGCGACAGGGACAGATACGCAGTATTTT. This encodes CASSYSIATGTDTQYF.

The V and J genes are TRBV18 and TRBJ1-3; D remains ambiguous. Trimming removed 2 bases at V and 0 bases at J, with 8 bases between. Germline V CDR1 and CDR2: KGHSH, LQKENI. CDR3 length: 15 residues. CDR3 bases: TGTGCCAGCTCACCAGATCAGAACTCTGGAAACACCATATATTTT. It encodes CASSPDQNSGNTIYF.

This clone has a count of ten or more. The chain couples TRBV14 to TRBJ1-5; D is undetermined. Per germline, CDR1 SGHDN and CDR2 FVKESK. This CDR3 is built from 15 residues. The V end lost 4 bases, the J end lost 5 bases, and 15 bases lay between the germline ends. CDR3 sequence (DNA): TGTGCCAGCAGCCCCCGCGGAGCGGGTGATCAGCCCCAGCATTTT. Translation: CASSPRGAGDQPQHF.

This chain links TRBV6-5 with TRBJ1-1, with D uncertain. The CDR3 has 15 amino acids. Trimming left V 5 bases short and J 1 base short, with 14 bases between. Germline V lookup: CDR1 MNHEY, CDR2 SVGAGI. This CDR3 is CASSPLVEANTEAFF. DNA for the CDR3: TGTGCCAGCAGTCCCCTGGTCGAGGCGAACACTGAAGCTTTCTTT.

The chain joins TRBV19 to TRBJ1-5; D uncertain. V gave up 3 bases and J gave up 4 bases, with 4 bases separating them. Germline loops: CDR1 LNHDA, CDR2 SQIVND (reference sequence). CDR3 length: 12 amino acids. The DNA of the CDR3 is TGTGCCAGTAGTATTCCGAATCAGCCCCAGCATTTT. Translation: CASSIPNQPQHF.

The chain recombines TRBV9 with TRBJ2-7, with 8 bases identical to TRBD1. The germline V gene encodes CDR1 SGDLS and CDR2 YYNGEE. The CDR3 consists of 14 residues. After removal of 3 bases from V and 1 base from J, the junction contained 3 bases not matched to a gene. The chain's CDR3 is CASSEGTGSYEQYF. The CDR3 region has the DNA TGTGCCAGCAGCGAGGGGACAGGTTCCTACGAGCAGTACTTC.

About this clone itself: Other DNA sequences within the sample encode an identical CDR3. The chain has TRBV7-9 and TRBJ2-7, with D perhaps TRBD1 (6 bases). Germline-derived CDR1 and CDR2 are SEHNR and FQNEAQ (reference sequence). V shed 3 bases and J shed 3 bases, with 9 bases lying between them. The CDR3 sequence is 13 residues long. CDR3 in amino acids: CASSLGHLYEQYF. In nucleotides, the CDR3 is TGTGCCAGCAGCTTGGGACACCTCTACGAGCAGTACTTC.

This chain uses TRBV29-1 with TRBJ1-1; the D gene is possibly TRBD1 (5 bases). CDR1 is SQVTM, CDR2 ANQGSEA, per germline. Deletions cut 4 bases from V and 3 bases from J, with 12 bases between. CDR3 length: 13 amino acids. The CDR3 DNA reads TGCAGCGTTGCTCGGGGGGGGGACACTGAAGCTTTCTTT. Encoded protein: CSVARGGDTEAFF.

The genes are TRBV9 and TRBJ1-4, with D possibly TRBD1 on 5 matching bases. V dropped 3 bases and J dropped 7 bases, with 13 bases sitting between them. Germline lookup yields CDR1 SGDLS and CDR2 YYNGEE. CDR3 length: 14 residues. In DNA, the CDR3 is TGTGCCAGCAGCGCAGAATTGGGGGGTGAAAAACTGTTTTTT. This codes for CASSAELGGEKLFF.

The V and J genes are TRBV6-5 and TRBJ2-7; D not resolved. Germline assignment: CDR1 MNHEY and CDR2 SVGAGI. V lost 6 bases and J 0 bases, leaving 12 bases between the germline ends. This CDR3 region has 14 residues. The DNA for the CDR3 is TGTGCCAGCAGCCTTGCAGGAAGCTCCTACGAGCAGTACTTC. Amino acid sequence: CASSLAGSSYEQYF.

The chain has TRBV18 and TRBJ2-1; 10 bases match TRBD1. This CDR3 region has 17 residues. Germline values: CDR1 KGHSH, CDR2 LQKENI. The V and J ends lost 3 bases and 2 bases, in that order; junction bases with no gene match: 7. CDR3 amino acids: CASSPSRGQGAYNEQFF. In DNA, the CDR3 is TGTGCCAGCTCACCTTCTCGCGGACAGGGGGCCTACAATGAGCAGTTCTTC.

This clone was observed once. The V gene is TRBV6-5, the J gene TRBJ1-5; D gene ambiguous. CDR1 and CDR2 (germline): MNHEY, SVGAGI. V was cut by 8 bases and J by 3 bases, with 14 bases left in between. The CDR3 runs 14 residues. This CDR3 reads CASSYLLPNQPQHF. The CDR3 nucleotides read TGTGCCAGCTCTTACCTACTGCCCAATCAGCCCCAGCATTTT.

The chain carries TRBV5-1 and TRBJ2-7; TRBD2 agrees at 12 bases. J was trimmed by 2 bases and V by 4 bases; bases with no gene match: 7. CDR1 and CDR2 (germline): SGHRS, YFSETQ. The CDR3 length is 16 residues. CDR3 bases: TGCGCCAGCAGCGTCGAGCTAGCGGGGGGGACCTACGAGCAGTACTTC. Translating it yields CASSVELAGGTYEQYF.

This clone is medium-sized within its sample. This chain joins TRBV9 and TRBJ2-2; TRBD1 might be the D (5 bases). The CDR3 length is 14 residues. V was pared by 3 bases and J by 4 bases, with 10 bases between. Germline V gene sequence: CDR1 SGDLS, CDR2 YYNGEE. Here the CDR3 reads CASSEGVGTGELFF. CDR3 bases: TGTGCCAGCAGCGAAGGGGTCGGCACCGGGGAGCTGTTTTTT.

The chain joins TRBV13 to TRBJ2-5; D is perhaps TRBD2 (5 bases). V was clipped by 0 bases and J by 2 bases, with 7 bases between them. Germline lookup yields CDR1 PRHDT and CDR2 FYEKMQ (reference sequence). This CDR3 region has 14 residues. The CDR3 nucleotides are TGTGCCAGCAGCTTAGGACTAGATCAAGAGACCCAGTACTTC. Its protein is CASSLGLDQETQYF.

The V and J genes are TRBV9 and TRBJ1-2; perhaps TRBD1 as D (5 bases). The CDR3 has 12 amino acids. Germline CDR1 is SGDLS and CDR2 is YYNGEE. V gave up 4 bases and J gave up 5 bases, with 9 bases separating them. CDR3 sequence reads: CASSSQGYGYTF. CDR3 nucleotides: TGTGCCAGCAGCTCCCAGGGTTATGGCTACACCTTC.

The CDR3 region is CASSTDRGGYQPQHF. The CDR3 DNA follows: TGTGCCAGTAGTACGGACAGGGGCGGATATCAGCCCCAGCATTTT. The V gene is TRBV19, the J gene TRBJ1-5; 9 bases align to TRBD1. Losses at the gene ends were 4 bases for V and 5 bases for J; bases not matched to a gene: 6. Germline V gene data show CDR1 as LNHDA and CDR2 as SQIVND (reference sequence). The CDR3 contains 15 residues.

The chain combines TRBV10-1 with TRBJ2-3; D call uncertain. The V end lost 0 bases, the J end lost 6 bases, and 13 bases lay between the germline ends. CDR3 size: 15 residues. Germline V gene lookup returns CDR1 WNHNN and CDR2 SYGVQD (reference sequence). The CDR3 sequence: CASSESIVAGDTQYF. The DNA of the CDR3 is TGCGCCAGCAGTGAGTCGATCGTCGCCGGGGATACGCAGTATTTT.